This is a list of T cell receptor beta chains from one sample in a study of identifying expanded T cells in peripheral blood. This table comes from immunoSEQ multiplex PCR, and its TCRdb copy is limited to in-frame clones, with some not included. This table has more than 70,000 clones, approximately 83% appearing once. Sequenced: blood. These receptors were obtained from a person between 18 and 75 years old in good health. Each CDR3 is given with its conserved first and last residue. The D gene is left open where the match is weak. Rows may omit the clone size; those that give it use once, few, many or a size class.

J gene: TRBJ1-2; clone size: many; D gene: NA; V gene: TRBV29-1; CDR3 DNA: TGCAGCGTTGCCGAGGGCAGGGGCGGCTACACCTTC; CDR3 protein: CSVAEGRGGYTF
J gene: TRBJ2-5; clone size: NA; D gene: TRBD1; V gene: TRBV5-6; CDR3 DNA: TGTGCCAGCAGCGACAGGGGGCTGGGTGAGACCCAGTACTTC; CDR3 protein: CASSDRGLGETQYF
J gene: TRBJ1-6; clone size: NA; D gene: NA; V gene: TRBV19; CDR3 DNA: TGTGCCAGTAGTGCGACAGCCGAGACACCCCTCCACTTT; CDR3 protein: CASSATAETPLHF
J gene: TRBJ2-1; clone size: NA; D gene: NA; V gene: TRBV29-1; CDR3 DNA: TGCAGCGGGGGACTGGGACCGCTAATGAATGAGCAGTTCTTC; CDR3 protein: CSGGLGPLMNEQFF
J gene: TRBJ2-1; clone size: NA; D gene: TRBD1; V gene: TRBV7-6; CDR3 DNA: TGTGCCAGCTCCCCCCCACATGACAGGGCCAACAATGAGCAGTTCTTC; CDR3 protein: CASSPPHDRANNEQFF
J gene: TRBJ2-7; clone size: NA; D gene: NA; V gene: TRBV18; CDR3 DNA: TGTGCCAGCTCCCTCGGAATGTCGTCTCGCGAGCAGTACTTC; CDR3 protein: CASSLGMSSREQYF
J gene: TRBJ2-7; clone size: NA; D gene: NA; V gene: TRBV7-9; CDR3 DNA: TGTGCCAGCAGGAGTATGAGGGGCGAGCAGTACTTC; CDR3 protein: CASRSMRGEQYF
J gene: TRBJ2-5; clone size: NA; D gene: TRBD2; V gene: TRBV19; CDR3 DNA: TGTGCCAGTAGTACGAGCGGGGGGGGAAATCAAGAGACCCAGTACTTC; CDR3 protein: CASSTSGGGNQETQYF
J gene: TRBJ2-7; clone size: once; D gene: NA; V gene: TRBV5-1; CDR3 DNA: TGCGCCAGCAGCTTGGAGGCCGGCTACGAGCAGTACTTC; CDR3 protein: CASSLEAGYEQYF
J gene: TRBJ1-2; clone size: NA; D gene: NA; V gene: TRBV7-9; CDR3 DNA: TGTGCCAGCAGCCCCAGCACCATCTACATGTCCCCTAACTATGGCTACACCTTC; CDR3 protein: CASSPSTIYMSPNYGYTF
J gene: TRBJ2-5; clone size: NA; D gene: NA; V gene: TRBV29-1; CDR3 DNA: TGCAGCGTGAAGGGACCAAAAGAGACCCAGTACTTC; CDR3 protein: CSVKGPKETQYF
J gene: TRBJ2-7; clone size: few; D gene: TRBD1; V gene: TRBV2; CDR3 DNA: TGTGCCAGCATATTCGGACAGGGAGGCGAGCAGTACTTC; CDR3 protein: CASIFGQGGEQYF
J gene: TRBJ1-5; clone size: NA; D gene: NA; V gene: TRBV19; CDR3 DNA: TGTGCCAGTACCGACTACCGGGCCCCCAATCAGCCCCAGCATTTT; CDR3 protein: CASTDYRAPNQPQHF
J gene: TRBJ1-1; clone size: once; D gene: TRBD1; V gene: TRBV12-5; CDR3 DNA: TGTGCTAGTGCCCCGCCAAACAGGGGAATCACTGAAGCTTTCTTT; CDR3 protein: CASAPPNRGITEAFF
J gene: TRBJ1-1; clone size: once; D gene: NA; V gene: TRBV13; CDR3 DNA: TGTGCCAGCAGATCCCCCTCTGAAGCTTTCTTT; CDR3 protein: CASRSPSEAFF
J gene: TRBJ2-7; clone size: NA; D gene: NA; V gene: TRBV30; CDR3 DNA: TGTGCCTGGACCGATAGCTCCTACGAGCAGTACTTC; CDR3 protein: CAWTDSSYEQYF
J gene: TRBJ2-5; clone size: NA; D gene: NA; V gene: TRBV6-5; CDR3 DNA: TGTGCCAGCAGTTACTCGCGGACAGCTAACCAAGAGACCCAGTACTTC; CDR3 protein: CASSYSRTANQETQYF
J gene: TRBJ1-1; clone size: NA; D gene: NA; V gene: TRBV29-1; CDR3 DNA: TGCAGCGTTGTCGGAGGGAACACTGAAGCTTTCTTT; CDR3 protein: CSVVGGNTEAFF
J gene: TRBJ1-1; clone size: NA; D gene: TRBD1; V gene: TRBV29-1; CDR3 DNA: TGCAGCGCCGCCGACGGGGACAGGTCCGCTTTCTTT; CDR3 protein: CSAADGDRSAFF
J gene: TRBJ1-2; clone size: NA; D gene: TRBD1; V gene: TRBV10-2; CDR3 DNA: TGCGCCAGCAGTTTCCGGGACAGGGCTAATGGCTACACCTTC; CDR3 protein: CASSFRDRANGYTF
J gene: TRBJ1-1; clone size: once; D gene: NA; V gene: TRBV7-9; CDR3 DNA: TGTGCCAGCAGCTCCCCTCCTGCTCCGGAAGCTTTCTTT; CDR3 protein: CASSSPPAPEAFF
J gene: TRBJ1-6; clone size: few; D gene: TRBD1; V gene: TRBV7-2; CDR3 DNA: TGTGCCAGCAGCCCCGAAGGGACAGGGAATTCACCCCTCCACTTT; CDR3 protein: CASSPEGTGNSPLHF
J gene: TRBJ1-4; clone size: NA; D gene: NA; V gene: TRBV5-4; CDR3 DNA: TGTGCCAGCAGCTTGGTGATAGGGAGTGCTAATGAAAAACTGTTTTTT; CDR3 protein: CASSLVIGSANEKLFF
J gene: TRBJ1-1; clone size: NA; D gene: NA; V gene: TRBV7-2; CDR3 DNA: TGTGCCAGCAGCCGCAGGGTAGCTGAAGCTTTCTTT; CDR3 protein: CASSRRVAEAFF
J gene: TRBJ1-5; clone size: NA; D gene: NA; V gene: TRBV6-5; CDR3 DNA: TGTGCCAGCAGTTACTCGATGGGGATGGGGCAGCCCCAGCATTTT; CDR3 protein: CASSYSMGMGQPQHF
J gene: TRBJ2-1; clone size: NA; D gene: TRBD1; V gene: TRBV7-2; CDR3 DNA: TGTGCCAGCAGCCCGGGACAGGGACGAGGCCCCAATGAGCAGTTCTTC; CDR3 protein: CASSPGQGRGPNEQFF
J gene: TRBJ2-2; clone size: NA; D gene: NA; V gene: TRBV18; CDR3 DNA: TGTGCCAGCTCACCAGGGCGAAAAACCGGGGAGCTGTTTTTT; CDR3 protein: CASSPGRKTGELFF
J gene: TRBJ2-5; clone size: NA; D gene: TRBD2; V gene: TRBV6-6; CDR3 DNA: TGTGCCACAAGGAGGGCTAGCGGGGATAGGGAGACCCAGTACTTC; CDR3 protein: CATRRASGDRETQYF
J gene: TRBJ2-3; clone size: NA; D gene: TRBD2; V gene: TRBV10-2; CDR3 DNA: TGCGCCAGCTCTAGCGGGGGGGCTGGCACAGATACGCAGTATTTT; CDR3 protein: CASSSGGAGTDTQYF
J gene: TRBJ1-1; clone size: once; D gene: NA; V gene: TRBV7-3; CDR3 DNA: TGTGCCAGCAGCTTAGTCAGGAACACTGAAGCTTTCTTT; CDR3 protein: CASSLVRNTEAFF
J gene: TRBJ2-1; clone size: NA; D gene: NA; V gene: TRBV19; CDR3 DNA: TGTGCCAGTAGTTCGGACGGAGGGGATGAGCAGTTCTTC; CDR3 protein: CASSSDGGDEQFF
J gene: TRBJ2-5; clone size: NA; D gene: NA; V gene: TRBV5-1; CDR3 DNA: TGCGCCAGCAGCCTCCCGGGCCATCAAGAGACCCAGTACTTC; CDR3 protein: CASSLPGHQETQYF
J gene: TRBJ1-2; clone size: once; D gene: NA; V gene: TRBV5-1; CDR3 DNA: TGCGCCAGCAGCTCAAAGGTGACCTATGGCTACACCTTC; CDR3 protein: CASSSKVTYGYTF
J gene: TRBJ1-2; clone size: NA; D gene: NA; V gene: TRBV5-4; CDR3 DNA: TGTGCCAGCAGCTTGGACGGGGTGGGTGGCTACACCTTC; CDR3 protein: CASSLDGVGGYTF
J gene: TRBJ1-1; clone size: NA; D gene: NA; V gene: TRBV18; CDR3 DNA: TGTGCCAGCTCACCATCTTTGGGGCCGATGAACACTGAAGCTTTCTTT; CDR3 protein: CASSPSLGPMNTEAFF
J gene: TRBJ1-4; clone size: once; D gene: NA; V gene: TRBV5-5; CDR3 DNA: TGTGCCAGCACCAAGGGTACAGCTACAACTAATGAAAAACTGTTTTTT; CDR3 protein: CASTKGTATTNEKLFF
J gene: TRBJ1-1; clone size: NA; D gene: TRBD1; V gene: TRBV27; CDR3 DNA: TGTGCCAGCAGTTTCGGGCGCAGGGGGCGATTTATGGGCACTGAAGCTTTCTTT; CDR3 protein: CASSFGRRGRFMGTEAFF
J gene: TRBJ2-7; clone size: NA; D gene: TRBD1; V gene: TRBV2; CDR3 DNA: TGTGCCAGCTTACCGGGACAGGGGGCGAGGAACTACGAGCAGTACTTC; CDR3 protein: CASLPGQGARNYEQYF
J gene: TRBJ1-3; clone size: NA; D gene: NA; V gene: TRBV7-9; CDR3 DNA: TGTGCCACTCGGGATTCTGGAAACACCATATATTTT; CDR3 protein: CATRDSGNTIYF
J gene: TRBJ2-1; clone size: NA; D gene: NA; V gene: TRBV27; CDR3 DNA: TGTGCCAGCGGGGGACTTAGCTCCTACAATGAGCAGTTCTTC; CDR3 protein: CASGGLSSYNEQFF
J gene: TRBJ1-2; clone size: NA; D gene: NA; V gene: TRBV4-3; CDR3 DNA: TGCGCCAGCAGCCAATCACCCCAGGGAAACTATGGCTACACCTTC; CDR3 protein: CASSQSPQGNYGYTF
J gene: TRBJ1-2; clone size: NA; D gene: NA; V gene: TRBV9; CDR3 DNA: TGTGCCAGCAGCGTGGTTAGCATGGGAGGCTACACCTTC; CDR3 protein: CASSVVSMGGYTF
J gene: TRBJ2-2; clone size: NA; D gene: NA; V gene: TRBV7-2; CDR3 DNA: TGTGCCAGCAGCTCATCCCAGACTCTAGCGCCCGGGGAGCTGTTTTTT; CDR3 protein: CASSSSQTLAPGELFF
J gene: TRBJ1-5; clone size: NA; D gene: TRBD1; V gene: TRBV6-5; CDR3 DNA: TGTGCCAGCAGTTACAGGGGGCGTGTATCGCCCCAGCATTTT; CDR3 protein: CASSYRGRVSPQHF
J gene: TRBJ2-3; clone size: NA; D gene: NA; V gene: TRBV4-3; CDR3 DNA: TGCGCCAGCGGTCCCCGACCGGGAGATACGCAGTATTTT; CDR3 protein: CASGPRPGDTQYF
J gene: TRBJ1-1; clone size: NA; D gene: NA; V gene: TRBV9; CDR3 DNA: TGTGCCAGCAGCCCTCTTAATATGAACACTGAAGCTTTCTTT; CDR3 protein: CASSPLNMNTEAFF
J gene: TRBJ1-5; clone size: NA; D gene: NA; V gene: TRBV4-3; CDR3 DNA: TGCGCCAGCAGCCAAGAGTGGGGGGCGGACATCAATCAGCCCCAGCATTTT; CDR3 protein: CASSQEWGADINQPQHF
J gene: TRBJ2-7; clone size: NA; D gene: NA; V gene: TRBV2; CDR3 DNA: TGTGCCAGCGACAAGGACTCGGACATCTACGAGCAGTACTTC; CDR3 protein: CASDKDSDIYEQYF
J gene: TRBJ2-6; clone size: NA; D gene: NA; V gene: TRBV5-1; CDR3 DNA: TGCGCCAGCAGCTTGGCGACGGTATACTCTGGGGCCAACGTCCTGACTTTC; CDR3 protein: CASSLATVYSGANVLTF
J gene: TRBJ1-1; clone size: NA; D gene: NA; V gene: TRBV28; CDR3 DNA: TGTGCCAGCATCCCCATGGGGCGGGGTTTGAGGACTGAAGCTTTCTTT; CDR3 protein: CASIPMGRGLRTEAFF
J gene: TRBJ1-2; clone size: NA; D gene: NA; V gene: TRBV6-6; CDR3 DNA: TGTGCCAGCAGTTACGATCCAGGAACGAACTATGGCTACACCTTC; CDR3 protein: CASSYDPGTNYGYTF